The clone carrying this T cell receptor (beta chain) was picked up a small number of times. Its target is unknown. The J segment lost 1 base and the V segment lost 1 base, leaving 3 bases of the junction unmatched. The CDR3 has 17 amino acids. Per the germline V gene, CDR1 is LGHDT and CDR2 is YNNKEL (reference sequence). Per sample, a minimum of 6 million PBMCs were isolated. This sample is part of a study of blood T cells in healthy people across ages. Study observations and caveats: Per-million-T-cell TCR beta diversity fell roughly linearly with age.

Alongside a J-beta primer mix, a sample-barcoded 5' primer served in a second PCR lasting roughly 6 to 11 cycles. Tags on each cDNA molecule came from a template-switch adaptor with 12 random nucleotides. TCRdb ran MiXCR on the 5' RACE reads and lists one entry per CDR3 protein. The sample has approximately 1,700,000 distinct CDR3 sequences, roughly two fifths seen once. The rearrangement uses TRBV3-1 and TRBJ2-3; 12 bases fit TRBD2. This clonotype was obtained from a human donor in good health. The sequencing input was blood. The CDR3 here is CASSQGGTSGRTDTQYF. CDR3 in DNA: TGTGCCAGCAGCCAAGGGGGGACTAGCGGGCGCACAGATACGCAGTATTTT.